The entry that follows covers one T cell receptor (beta chain) sequence. Which antigen it targets is not known. It has no much larger one-base neighbor in the sample; base qualities were not kept. These data come from a study of blood T cell repertoires in COVID-19 (dated by TCRdb to the early 2020s). Study-level background: Samples covering the acute and convalescent phases of COVID-19 were provided by collaborators in the United States, Italy and Spain. The dataset comprised deeply sampled blood TCRbeta repertoires from subjects exposed to, actively infected with, or recovered from COVID-19. A freely available public database, intended as a resource for researchers studying the immune response to SARS-CoV-2, is where the repertoires were released. Nearly every sample came with metadata listing a de-identified subject ID, COVID-19 status, age in years and sex. Where HLA class I and class II types were available, the types were taken from metadata supplied by the sample provider, not from assay-based typing. The samples were drawn from the first 160 participants of the ongoing ImmuneRACE study and from over 950 subjects provided by 6 global collaborators. The material from the prospective study consisted of cDNA or gDNA derived from T cells, B-cell-depleted T cells, or PBMCs.

The paper's findings and limits, for the study overall: Clinical and demographic metadata were provided uncurated, with the amount varying by source and participant.

TCRbeta CDR3 regions were amplified from genomic DNA by means of the immunoSEQ Assay, a bias-controlled multiplex PCR. Under the source paper's analysis protocol: Nucleated cell counts per sample were estimated from amplification of reference gene primers within the assay. To quantify the absolute abundance of each unique TCRbeta CDR3 rearrangement, sequence reads were collapsed and filtered. For each sample, productive Simpson clonality was calculated as the square root of Simpson's diversity index across productive rearrangements. TCRdb's version of the immuneACCESS table is confined to in-frame rearrangements and falls short of the full clone set. An unresolved V gene accounts for under half of the shortfall where checked; the remainder is of unknown origin. V, J and clone size were drawn from that table, and D and trimming were deduced from the DNA. In all, the sample holds roughly 240,000 clones, and approximately 85% of those were seen once. The ten biggest clones cover 2% to 2.5% of the sample.

V sheds 1 base and J sheds 7 bases, leaving 10 bases between their ends. The CDR3 measures 13 amino acids from cysteine to phenylalanine. This entry keeps only the CDR3 DNA: 39 bases, framed from base 1. Enrolling through a virtual design, the prospective study's participants ranged in age from roughly 18 to 90 years and lived across more than 20 United States geographic areas. In the prospective study, cohorts were assigned on the basis of participant-reported clinical history obtained from a screening survey and a study questionnaire. Recovered participants in ImmuneRACE Cohort 3 were defined by two consecutive negative NP/OP PCR tests, clearance by a healthcare professional, or resolution of symptoms. Mobile phlebotomists in the prospective study collected whole blood, serum and a nasopharyngeal or oropharyngeal swab from every participant. Prospective study participants could optionally give additional blood draws and questionnaires over an approximately 2-month period. Prospective study blood samples were shipped either frozen or at room temperature before DNA extraction.

The sequencing input was PBMCs or T cells enriched from blood (not recorded which). Recombination joined TRBV12-3 or TRBV12-4 with TRBJ2-5; the best D guess is TRBD2, with 7 bases matching. The receptor's source is a woman aged 45-65 years who had recovered from COVID-19. At the DNA level, the sequence is TGTGCCAGCAGTTTAGGGGAGGGGGTGACCCAGTACTTC. It specifies CASSLGEGVTQYF.